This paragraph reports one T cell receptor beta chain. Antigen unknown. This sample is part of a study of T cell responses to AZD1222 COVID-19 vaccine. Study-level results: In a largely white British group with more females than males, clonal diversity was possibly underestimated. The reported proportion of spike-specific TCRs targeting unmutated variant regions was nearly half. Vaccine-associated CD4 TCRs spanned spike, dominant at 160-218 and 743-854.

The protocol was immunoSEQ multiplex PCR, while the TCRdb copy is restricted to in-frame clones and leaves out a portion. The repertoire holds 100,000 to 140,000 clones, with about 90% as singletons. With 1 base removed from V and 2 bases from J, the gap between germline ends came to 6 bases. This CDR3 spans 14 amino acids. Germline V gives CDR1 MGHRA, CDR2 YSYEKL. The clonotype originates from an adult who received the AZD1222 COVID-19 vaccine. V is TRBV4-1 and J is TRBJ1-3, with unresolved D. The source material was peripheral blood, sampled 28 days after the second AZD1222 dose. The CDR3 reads CASSQGVPGNTIYF. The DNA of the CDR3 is TGCGCCAGCAGCCAAGGGGTACCTGGAAACACCATATATTTT.